These 25 T cell receptor beta chains share one sample of origin, sequenced in a study of blood T cell repertoires in COVID-19 (dated by TCRdb to the early 2020s). Library preparation used the immunoSEQ multiplex PCR assay. The source is immuneACCESS, and TCRdb retained only in-frame sequences with V and J called. Part of the clones is not carried over; for the studies checked, unresolved V genes explain less than half of this, and the remainder is unexplained. The sample includes around 100,000 clones, with around 83% observed a single time. Approximately 7.9% of the sample comes from the top ten. The sequenced sample was peripheral blood. Every receptor here comes from a man aged 65-85 years with acute or convalescent COVID-19.

The J gene is TRBJ1-2, the V gene TRBV5-1; 9 bases are shared with TRBD1. Germline V lookup: CDR1 SGHRS, CDR2 YFSETQ. The CDR3 has 14 amino acids. The trim removed 3 bases at V and 8 bases at J, leaving 8 bases unmatched. CDR3 in DNA: TGCGCCAGCAGCTCACAGGGGGCTGAATGGGGCTACACCTTC. It translates to CASSSQGAEWGYTF. The complete variable domain, with remaining parts taken from reference TRBV5-1 and TRBJ1-2, reads KAGVTQTPRYLIKTRGQQVTLSCSPISGHRSVSWYQQTPGQGLQFLFEYFSETQRNKGNFPGRFSGRQFSNSRSEMNVSTLELGDSALYLCASSSQGAEWGYTFGSGTRLTVV.

This clone has more than one count but fewer than ten. This sequence joins TRBV7-8 and TRBJ1-5, with D maybe TRBD1 (5 bases). This CDR3 region has 15 residues. Trimming left V 5 bases short and J 2 bases short, with 13 bases between. Germline CDR1 and CDR2: SGHVS and FQNEAQ. The CDR3: CASSGTGGGNQPQHF. CDR3 in DNA: TGTGCCAGCAGCGGGACCGGGGGAGGCAATCAGCCCCAGCATTTT.

The V call is TRBV7-3, the J call TRBJ2-7; 8 nucleotides agree with TRBD2. With 4 bases clipped from V and 3 bases from J, the junction kept 5 bases outside the gene matches. The CDR3 sequence is 14 residues long. CDR1 and CDR2 (germline): SGHTA, FQGTGA. CDR3 protein: CASSSFGGDYEQYF. CDR3 in DNA: TGTGCCAGCAGCTCCTTCGGGGGGGACTACGAGCAGTACTTC.

The V gene is TRBV28, the J gene TRBJ1-5, with D maybe TRBD1 (6 bases). Germline V gene lookup returns CDR1 MDHEN and CDR2 SYDVKM. The V gene lost 6 bases and the J gene lost 4 bases, with 25 bases spanning the gap. The CDR3 sequence is 18 residues long. DNA for the CDR3: TGTGCCAGCAGCCGTACACTACAGGGATCGGGAGGGAATCAGCCCCAGCATTTT. Its protein is CASSRTLQGSGGNQPQHF.

This clone occurred once. This rearrangement joins TRBV28 to TRBJ2-3, with TRBD2 matching 7 bases. Looked up from germline, CDR1 is MDHEN and CDR2 is SYDVKM. Trimming took 8 bases from V and 4 from J; bases not matched to a gene: 9. The CDR3 loop spans 14 amino acids. The DNA for the CDR3 is TGTGCCAGCGGAAGGACCAGCGGGGCAGATACGCAGTATTTT. Protein sequence: CASGRTSGADTQYF.

V usage is TRBV10-1 and J usage is TRBJ2-2; unclear D gene. The V gene's germline CDR1 is WNHNN and CDR2 SYGVQD (reference sequence). The CDR3 length is 13 residues. Deletions cut 3 bases from V and 1 base from J, with 3 bases between. The CDR3 nucleotides read TGCGCCAGCAGTGATAGGAACACCGGGGAGCTGTTTTTT. Translation: CASSDRNTGELFF.

The rearrangement links TRBV20-1 to TRBJ2-1, with D unresolved. This CDR3 has 11 residues. CDR1 and CDR2 from the germline V gene are DFQATT and SNEGSKA (reference sequence). V was cut by 6 bases and J by 10 bases, with 13 bases left in between. The CDR3 nucleotides read TGCAGTGCCTCCGATAGTCGGGAGCAGTTCTTC. Translating it yields CSASDSREQFF.

This chain joins TRBV10-3 and TRBJ1-1; maybe TRBD1 (6 bases). The CDR3 is 14 amino acids. Trimming cost V 3 bases and J 6 bases, with 14 bases left between them. Germline V lookup: CDR1 ENHRY, CDR2 SYGVKD. The chain's CDR3 is CAISDPIKGAEAFF. In DNA, the CDR3 is TGTGCCATCAGTGACCCGATCAAGGGGGCTGAAGCTTTCTTT.

The chain uses TRBV7-8 and TRBJ2-5, with 8 bases matching TRBD1. V dropped 3 bases and J dropped 5; count of bases not matched to a gene: 5. Germline V gene data show CDR1 as SGHVS and CDR2 as FQNEAQ. The CDR3 contains 14 residues. CDR3 in DNA: TGTGCCAGCAGCTTGGGGACAGGAGGGGAGACCCAGTACTTC. It codes for CASSLGTGGETQYF.

The chain is built from TRBV5-1 and TRBJ1-2, with D possibly matching TRBD1 (5 bases). V was shortened by 1 base and J by 8 bases, with 12 bases between the two germline ends. Germline lookup yields CDR1 SGHRS and CDR2 YFSETQ. The CDR3 is 13 residues long. The chain's CDR3 is CASSLWGEDGYTF. The CDR3 DNA reads TGCGCCAGCAGCTTGTGGGGGGAGGACGGCTACACCTTC.

The CDR3 DNA sequence: TGTGCCAGCAGTGAAATGAAAAGCGGGAGTTACAATGAGCAGTTCTTC. It specifies CASSEMKSGSYNEQFF. This sequence joins TRBV2 and TRBJ2-1; 8 bases agree with TRBD2. V lost 2 bases and J lost 4; bases outside the gene matches: 7. The CDR3 covers 16 residues. Germline V CDR1 and CDR2: SNHLY, FYNNEI.

This chain connects TRBV2 to TRBJ1-5; possibly TRBD1 for D (6 bases). Looked up from germline, CDR1 is SNHLY and CDR2 is FYNNEI. This CDR3 has 15 residues. Deletions cut 6 bases from V and 0 bases from J, with 12 bases between. The CDR3 DNA reads as TGTGCCAGCAGGAAAACAGGGTTTAGCAATCAGCCCCAGCATTTT. Protein product: CASRKTGFSNQPQHF.

V and J are TRBV9 and TRBJ1-1; D gene ambiguous. Between the trimmed V and J ends, which lost 3 bases and 6 bases, there was a span of 12 bases. The CDR3 has 13 residues. CDR1 and CDR2 from the germline V gene are SGDLS and YYNGEE. The CDR3, as DNA: TGTGCCAGCAGCGCCGTACAAACATCTGAAGCTTTCTTT. Its translation: CASSAVQTSEAFF.

The chain combines TRBV7-9 with TRBJ1-1, with a possible D match to TRBD1 (5 bases). The V gene's germline CDR1 is SEHNR and CDR2 FQNEAQ (reference sequence). The V end lost 2 bases, the J end lost 5 bases, and 9 bases lay between the germline ends. This CDR3 region has 13 residues. The CDR3 here is CASSLRDSTEAFF. In DNA, the CDR3 is TGTGCCAGCAGCTTAAGGGACTCGACTGAAGCTTTCTTT.

This clone was seen a single time. The chain is built from TRBV27 and TRBJ2-2, with 7 bases lining up with TRBD2. Germline CDR1 is MNHEY and CDR2 is SMNVEV (reference sequence). This CDR3 is 16 amino acids long. V was clipped by 5 bases and J by 4 bases; unmatched bases: 10. In DNA form, the CDR3 reads TGTGCCAGCAGTAAGATGACTAGCCGGGGCACCGGGGAGCTGTTTTTT. Translated, it gives CASSKMTSRGTGELFF.

This clone was seen only once. The chain has TRBV3-1 (or the pseudogene TRBV3-2) and TRBJ1-2, with D possibly matching TRBD1 (5 bases). The CDR3 spans 14 residues. The germline gives CDR1 LGHDT, CDR2 YNNKEL (reference sequence). The ends were cut back, 6 bases at V and 6 bases at J, with 17 bases in the middle. The CDR3 DNA follows: TGTGCCAGCAGTCAGGGTTCGGGGGGACATGGCTACACCTTC. Translation: CASSQGSGGHGYTF.

The chain links TRBV5-1 to TRBJ2-1; TRBD2 is a possible D gene (6 bases). Trimming took 4 bases from V and 0 from J, leaving 14 bases between them. The CDR3 sequence is 16 residues long. Germline loops: CDR1 SGHRS, CDR2 YFSETQ. This CDR3 reads CASSPTSDSSYNEQFF. The DNA for the CDR3 is TGCGCCAGCAGCCCGACTAGTGATAGCTCCTACAATGAGCAGTTCTTC.

The rearrangement uses TRBV27 and TRBJ2-3; 10 bases map to TRBD1. This CDR3 is 14 amino acids long. The germline gives CDR1 MNHEY, CDR2 SMNVEV (reference sequence). The trim removed 5 bases at V and 6 bases at J, leaving 5 bases unmatched. CDR3: CASSPGTGDDTQYF. The DNA of the CDR3 is TGTGCCAGCAGTCCTGGGACAGGGGATGATACGCAGTATTTT.

The rearrangement uses TRBV11-2 and TRBJ2-2; TRBD2 matches at 9 bases. After removal of 2 bases from V and 8 bases from J, the junction contained 9 bases not matched to a gene. This CDR3 has 16 amino acids. Germline-derived CDR1 and CDR2 are SGHAT and FQNNGV. The CDR3 region has the DNA TGTGCCAGCAGCTTAAAGTTAGCGGGAGCGTCGGGGGAGCTGTTTTTT. Amino acids: CASSLKLAGASGELFF. Combining the CDR3 with reference TRBV11-2 and TRBJ2-2 gives the whole variable domain EAGVAQSPRYKIIEKRQSVAFWCNPISGHATLYWYQQILGQGPKLLIQFQNNGVVDDSQLPKDRFSAERLKGVDSTLKIQPAKLEDSAVYLCASSLKLAGASGELFFGEGSRLTVL.

The chain joins TRBV11-2 to TRBJ2-3, with a weak D call TRBD1 (5 bases). This CDR3 region has 14 residues. Germline assignment: CDR1 SGHAT and CDR2 FQNNGV. Trimming removed 7 bases from V and 5 bases from J, with 16 bases in between. The CDR3 loop reads CASTFGRVIDTQYF. CDR3 DNA sequence: TGTGCCAGCACCTTTGGCAGGGTAATAGATACGCAGTATTTT.

This clone was found once. The CDR3 bases are TGTGCCAGCTCACCCCCGTCTGGAAACACCATATATTTT. Amino acids: CASSPPSGNTIYF. The J gene is TRBJ1-3, the V gene TRBV18, with D unresolved. The germline V and J ends were trimmed by 3 bases and 1 base, with 4 bases remaining between them. This CDR3 comprises 13 residues. From germline, CDR1 is KGHSH and CDR2 LQKENI. Full variable domain (missing parts from reference TRBV18 and TRBJ1-3): NAGVMQNPRHLVRRRGQEARLRCSPMKGHSHVYWYRQLPEEGLKFMVYLQKENIIDESGMPKERFSAEFPKEGPSILRIQQVVRGDSAAYFCASSPPSGNTIYFGEGSWLTVV.

This chain uses TRBV11-3 with TRBJ2-1; D may be TRBD2 (5 bases). V lost 4 bases and J 0 bases, leaving 13 bases between the germline ends. Germline V lookup: CDR1 SGHNT, CDR2 YENEEA. CDR3 size: 16 residues. CDR3 coding DNA: TGTGCCAGCAGCTATGAGGCGGGTAGCTCCTACAATGAGCAGTTCTTC. Protein: CASSYEAGSSYNEQFF.

This clone was picked up a small number of times. The chain is built from TRBV4-2 and TRBJ1-1, with D maybe TRBD1 (6 bases). The CDR3 is made up of 15 amino acids. Germline values: CDR1 LGHNA, CDR2 YNFKEQ. Trimming stripped 1 base from V and 5 bases from J, with 14 bases between. CDR3 residues: CASSQVYRDFTEAFF. The DNA of the CDR3 is TGTGCCAGCAGCCAAGTCTACAGGGATTTTACTGAAGCTTTCTTT.

The rearrangement links TRBV19 to TRBJ1-4; D call uncertain. The CDR3 contains 16 residues. Trimming removed 3 bases from V and 8 bases from J, with 19 bases in between. The V gene's germline CDR1 is LNHDA and CDR2 SQIVND (reference sequence). CDR3 DNA: TGTGCCAGTAGTATCCAAACCTCGGGGAATCGGGAAAAACTGTTTTTT. Protein sequence: CASSIQTSGNREKLFF.

The chain links TRBV3-1 (or the pseudogene TRBV3-2) to TRBJ2-5, with a tentative D call TRBD1 (7 bases). The CDR3 is 13 amino acids. The germline V and J ends were trimmed by 6 bases and 5 bases, with 13 bases remaining between them. Germline V lookup: CDR1 LGHDT, CDR2 YNNKEL (reference sequence). CDR3 sequence reads: CASSFQGGETQYF. The CDR3 coding sequence is TGTGCCAGCAGTTTTCAGGGGGGCGAGACCCAGTACTTC.